A single sample is the source of the 2 T cell receptor beta chains below, sequenced in a study of breast tumors, draining lymph nodes, adjacent tissues. Samples came from axillary lymph nodes draining the breast cancer. Each CDR3 protein gets one entry after TCRdb re-called the multiplex PCR reads with MiXCR. This sample carries roughly 130,000 distinct CDR3 sequences, 20% of them seen once, and the ten largest clones take around 3.5%. The sample consisted of axillary lymph node tissue. The source is a female donor with breast cancer. Some clones in this sample may be carry-over from other donors' samples.

This clonotype was seen at least ten times. V gene TRBV2 combines with J gene TRBJ2-7; no clear D. The CDR3 runs to 13 residues. CDR1 and CDR2 (germline): SNHLY, FYNNEI. Trimming shortened V by 3 bases and J by 9 bases, and 15 bases separated the two germline ends. CDR3 protein: CASSETGRSGQYF. CDR3 nucleotide sequence: TGTGCCAGCAGTGAGACGGGCAGGTCAGGGCAGTACTTC.

The CDR3 sequence is CSARDFARDTGELFF. The CDR3 DNA reads TGCAGTGCTAGAGATTTTGCCCGAGACACCGGGGAGCTGTTTTTT. The V gene is TRBV20-1, the J gene TRBJ2-2; D is ambiguous. V lost 0 bases to trimming and J lost 3 bases, with 11 bases between them. The length of the CDR3 is 15 residues. The germline V gene has CDR1 DFQATT and CDR2 SNEGSKA (reference sequence).